A single sample gave rise to the 27 T cell receptor beta chains below, sequenced in a study of CD8 T cells in ankylosing spondylitis. A single record per CDR3 protein comes from TCRdb applying MiXCR to the 5' RACE reads. The repertoire includes under 150,000 distinct CDR3 sequences, over 10% of them detected once, and 4.1% sits in the top ten. Sample: blood, either unsorted or a sorted T cell fraction (not recorded which). The origin of the receptors is a female donor with ankylosing spondylitis or in good health (not recorded which).

Ten or more counts support this clonotype. J is TRBJ1-5 and V is TRBV7-2, with a tentative D call TRBD1 (5 bases). V lost 4 bases and J lost 8, with 15 bases in between. CDR3 size: 14 residues. Germline V CDR1 and CDR2: SGHTA, FQGNSA. CDR3: CASSSDTGSKPQHF. The CDR3 DNA reads as TGTGCCAGCAGCTCCGATACAGGTTCGAAGCCCCAGCATTTT.

The gene calls are TRBV5-1 and TRBJ2-2; unclear D gene. CDR1 is SGHRS, CDR2 YFSETQ, per germline. The CDR3 loop spans 14 amino acids. The V and J ends lost 4 bases and 5 bases respectively, with 12 bases between them. CDR3 residues: CASSQMMGTGELFF. In DNA form, the CDR3 reads TGCGCCAGCAGCCAGATGATGGGTACCGGGGAGCTGTTTTTT.

The V and J genes are TRBV7-9 and TRBJ2-6; D is perhaps TRBD1 or TRBD2 (5 bases each). This CDR3 contains 15 residues. Looked up from germline, CDR1 is SEHNR and CDR2 is FQNEAQ (reference sequence). V dropped 2 bases and J dropped 2 bases, with 7 bases sitting between them. The CDR3 protein is CASSLRGAGANVLTF. CDR3 bases: TGTGCCAGCAGCTTACGAGGGGCTGGGGCCAACGTCCTGACTTTC. The full variable domain, in which reference TRBV7-9 and TRBJ2-6 provide the parts outside the CDR3, is DTGVSQNPRHKITKRGQNVTFRCDPISEHNRLYWYRQTLGQGPEFLTYFQNEAQLEKSRLLSDRFSAERPKGSFSTLEIQRTEQGDSAMYLCASSLRGAGANVLTFGAGSRLTVL.

At least ten counts were recorded for this clonotype. This sequence joins TRBV28 and TRBJ2-5, with D possibly TRBD2 on 5 matching bases. Looked up from germline, CDR1 is MDHEN and CDR2 is SYDVKM. This CDR3 is built from 13 residues. V was cut by 2 bases and J by 3 bases, with 7 bases left in between. The CDR3, as DNA: TGTGCCAGCAGTTTAACCGGGGAAGAGACCCAGTACTTC. Translating gives CASSLTGEETQYF.

V usage is TRBV11-2 and J usage is TRBJ1-6; unclear D gene. The V gene lost 4 bases and the J gene lost 8 bases, with 15 bases spanning the gap. Germline-derived CDR1 and CDR2 are SGHAT and FQNNGV. The CDR3 has 15 amino acids. CDR3 nucleotide sequence: TGTGCCAGCAGCTCCCACGGGATCGGCGATTCACCCCTCCACTTT. Residues: CASSSHGIGDSPLHF.

With regard to this clonotype: A much larger clone differs from this one at a single base, so this may be a read error. The gene calls are TRBV5-5 and TRBJ2-7, with D possibly matching TRBD1 (6 bases). The CDR3 has 14 residues. Germline V gene sequence: CDR1 SGHKS, CDR2 YYEKEE (reference sequence). The CDR3 nucleotides read TGTGCCAGCAGCGTTACAGGGAGCTCCTACGGGCAGTACTTC. This gives the protein CASSVTGSSYGQYF. Full variable domain (outside the CDR3, taken from reference TRBV5-5 and TRBJ2-7): DAGVTQSPTHLIKTRGQQVTLRCSPISGHKSVSWYQQVLGQGPQFIFQYYEKEERGRGNFPDRFSARQFPNYSSELNVNALLLGDSALYLCASSVTGSSYGQYFGPGTRLTVT.

This clonotype was found many times. The V gene is TRBV7-2, the J gene TRBJ2-2, with 8 nucleotides matching TRBD1. Germline V gene data show CDR1 as SGHTA and CDR2 as FQGNSA. This CDR3 spans 15 amino acids. V was pared by 5 bases and J by 5 bases, with 7 bases of the junction left unmatched. The DNA of the CDR3 is TGTGCCAGCAGCCTCCAGGGGGCTGGGACCGGGGAGCTGTTTTTT. This codes for CASSLQGAGTGELFF. The full variable domain, rest sourced from reference TRBV7-2 and TRBJ2-2, is GAGVSQSPSNKVTEKGKDVELRCDPISGHTALYWYRQSLGQGLEFLIYFQGNSAPDKSGLPSDRFSAERTGGSVSTLTIQRTQQEDSAVYLCASSLQGAGTGELFFGEGSRLTVL.

This clonotype occurred many times. This rearrangement joins TRBV18 to TRBJ1-4; no clear D gene. Germline V gene lookup returns CDR1 KGHSH and CDR2 LQKENI. The length of the CDR3 is 12 residues. The germline V and J ends were trimmed by 0 bases and 8 bases, with 4 bases remaining between them. The CDR3 coding sequence is TGTGCCAGCTCACCACCCGGAGAAAAACTGTTTTTT. This encodes CASSPPGEKLFF.

This clonotype showed up many times. This sequence joins TRBV19 and TRBJ2-7; possible D gene TRBD1, 6 bases. The V and J ends lost 6 bases and 2 bases respectively, with 11 bases between them. CDR1 is LNHDA, CDR2 SQIVND, per germline (reference sequence). The CDR3 sequence is 13 residues long. The CDR3, as DNA: TGTGCCAGTAGCGGGACACCTACCTACGAGCAGTACTTC. Its protein is CASSGTPTYEQYF.

This clonotype appeared many times. This chain links TRBV29-1 with TRBJ2-3; D may be TRBD1 or TRBD2 (5 bases each). V gave up 7 bases and J gave up 2 bases, with 19 bases separating them. The CDR3 is 15 residues long. Germline V gene lookup returns CDR1 SQVTM and CDR2 ANQGSEA. The CDR3 sequence: CSASPGLSFTDTQYF. In DNA, the CDR3 is TGCAGCGCTTCTCCGGGGCTATCTTTCACAGATACGCAGTATTTT.

This clonotype appeared many times. V gene TRBV20-1 combines with J gene TRBJ1-1; 9 bases are shared with TRBD1. Germline V lookup: CDR1 DFQATT, CDR2 SNEGSKA (reference sequence). V lost 8 bases to trimming and J lost 7 bases; unmatched junction nucleotides: 11. This CDR3 region has 13 residues. CDR3 sequence (DNA): TGCAGTCTACCGGGACAGGGCTTTAATGAAGCTTTCTTT. Translating gives CSLPGQGFNEAFF.

At least ten counts were recorded for this clonotype. The V and J genes are TRBV19 and TRBJ2-7; 9 bases map to TRBD1. After removal of 5 bases from V and 3 bases from J, the junction contained 8 bases not matched to a gene. Germline V CDR1 and CDR2: LNHDA, SQIVND (reference sequence). This CDR3 has 15 residues. The CDR3 region has the DNA TGTGCCAGTAGTCCAAGGACAGGGGACAGCTACGAGCAGTACTTC. It translates to CASSPRTGDSYEQYF.

This clonotype has only a few counts. V is TRBV5-1 and J is TRBJ2-1; no clear D. Trimming removed 2 bases at V and 9 bases at J, with 9 bases between. In germline, CDR1 is SGHRS, CDR2 YFSETQ. The CDR3 totals 12 residues. CDR3 bases: TGCGCCAGCAGCTTCTACGTGGGTGAGCAGTTCTTC. This gives the protein CASSFYVGEQFF.

In its sample, this clonotype was seen many times. The V call is TRBV7-9, the J call TRBJ1-1; 10 bases line up with TRBD1. Germline trimming cut 7 bases from V and 1 base from J; bases unmatched to any gene: 6. CDR1 and CDR2 (germline): SEHNR, FQNEAQ (reference sequence). This CDR3 has 15 residues. The chain's CDR3 is CASTRQGAANTEAFF. In DNA, the CDR3 is TGTGCCAGCACACGACAGGGGGCGGCGAACACTGAAGCTTTCTTT.

This clonotype was detected ten times or more. V is TRBV12-3 or TRBV12-4 and J is TRBJ1-5; D ambiguous. V was pared by 5 bases and J by 5 bases, with 13 bases between. There are 14 residues in the CDR3. CDR3 nucleotides: TGTGCCAGCAGTCTCGGGGAGACACATCAGCCCCAGCATTTT. This sequence encodes CASSLGETHQPQHF.

This clonotype was recorded at least ten times. The chain combines TRBV24-1 with TRBJ1-4; D unclear. Germline V lookup: CDR1 KGHDR, CDR2 SFDVKD. Trimming cost V 4 bases and J 7 bases, with 12 bases left between them. This CDR3 spans 14 amino acids. The CDR3 region is CATSDPRRPEKLFF. In nucleotides, the CDR3 is TGTGCCACCAGTGACCCTCGCCGACCTGAAAAACTGTTTTTT.

The chain couples TRBV5-1 to TRBJ2-7; 9 bases align to TRBD1. This CDR3 is built from 16 residues. Germline-derived CDR1 and CDR2 are SGHRS and YFSETQ. J gave up 6 bases and V 4 bases, and 14 bases lay outside the gene matches. CDR3 nucleotide sequence: TGCGCCAGCAGCGGATCGGGACAGGGTGGTAGCGGCGAGCAGTACTTC. Encoded protein: CASSGSGQGGSGEQYF.

This clonotype has ten or more counts. This chain uses TRBV15 with TRBJ1-5; 7 positions match TRBD1. The V gene end was trimmed by 5 bases and the J gene end by 9 bases; junction bases not matched to a gene: 10. Germline assignment: CDR1 LNHNV and CDR2 YYDKDF (reference sequence). The CDR3 spans 14 residues. The CDR3 spells CATSAGTVLGPQHF. As DNA, the CDR3 is TGTGCCACCAGCGCAGGGACAGTCCTTGGGCCCCAGCATTTT.

This clonotype was counted at least ten times. At one end the junction does not follow the germline gene, possibly because of a read error. The J gene is TRBJ2-7, the V gene TRBV30; 10 bases are shared with TRBD2. Germline V gives CDR1 GTSNPN, CDR2 SVGIG (reference sequence). This CDR3 region has 13 residues. The CDR3 coding sequence is TGTGCCGGGAGGGGGACTAGCGCTTACGAGCAGTACTTC. As protein: CAGRGTSAYEQYF. The variable domain in full, completed from reference TRBV30 and TRBJ2-7, reads SQTIHQWPATLVQPVGSPLSLECTVEGTSNPNLYWYRQAAGRGLQLLFYSVGIGQISSEVPQNLSASRPQDRQFILSSKKLLLSDSGFYLCAGRGTSAYEQYFGPGTRLTVT.

Remarks on this clonotype: A read error may be the cause here, since a much bigger clone is one base away. V gene TRBV28 combines with J gene TRBJ1-2; weak D call: TRBD1 (6 bases). With 7 bases removed from V and 12 bases from J, the gap between germline ends came to 24 bases. The CDR3 length is 14 residues. CDR1 is MDHEN, CDR2 SYDVKM, per germline. CDR3 residues: CASMTMPGANGHTF. The CDR3 DNA reads TGTGCCAGCATGACGATGCCGGGGGCTAACGGCCACACCTTC.

This clonotype was counted ten times or more. The rearrangement uses TRBV11-2 and TRBJ2-3; no reliable D call. CDR1 SGHAT and CDR2 FQNNGV come from the germline V gene. This CDR3 comprises 14 residues. With 1 base removed from V and 2 bases from J, the gap between germline ends came to 7 bases. The CDR3 sequence: CASSLVGSTDTQYF. The CDR3 bases are TGTGCCAGCAGCTTAGTGGGCTCCACAGATACGCAGTATTTT.

This clonotype was seen ten or more times. V gene TRBV20-1 combines with J gene TRBJ1-4; tentative D call: TRBD1 (6 bases). The V end lost 4 bases, the J end lost 5 bases, and 17 bases lay between the germline ends. CDR1 is DFQATT and CDR2 is SNEGSKA in the germline V gene (reference sequence). The CDR3 totals 15 residues. The CDR3 region has the DNA TGCAGTGCTAAGCCCGGGGGGGGCGGCAATGAAAAACTGTTTTTT. This translates into CSAKPGGGGNEKLFF.

V and J are TRBV30 and TRBJ1-5; D perhaps matches TRBD1 (5 bases). From germline, CDR1 is GTSNPN and CDR2 SVGIG (reference sequence). This CDR3 has 13 residues. V was trimmed by 3 bases and J by 8 bases, leaving 14 bases between them. CDR3 loop: CAWSHRPAEPQHF. The CDR3 DNA is TGTGCCTGGAGCCACAGGCCAGCGGAGCCCCAGCATTTT. The entire variable domain, with the rest obtained from reference TRBV30 and TRBJ1-5, is as follows: SQTIHQWPATLVQPVGSPLSLECTVEGTSNPNLYWYRQAAGRGLQLLFYSVGIGQISSEVPQNLSASRPQDRQFILSSKKLLLSDSGFYLCAWSHRPAEPQHFGDGTRLSIL.

This clonotype was counted at least ten times. V usage is TRBV5-1 and J usage is TRBJ1-1; 8 nucleotides line up with TRBD1. V dropped 2 bases and J dropped 4; count of bases not matched to a gene: 4. The CDR3 sequence is 14 residues long. Germline V CDR1 and CDR2: SGHRS, YFSETQ. The CDR3 loop reads CASSLNTGGTEAFF. CDR3 DNA sequence: TGCGCCAGCAGCTTAAATACAGGGGGCACTGAAGCTTTCTTT.

This clonotype was seen many times. The chain employs TRBV29-1 and TRBJ2-2, with TRBD2 matching over 12 bases. Trimming removed 4 bases from V and 5 bases from J; junction bases left unmatched: 2. This CDR3 contains 14 residues. CDR1 and CDR2 from the germline V gene are SQVTM and ANQGSEA. The CDR3 loop reads CSVVLAGGTGELFF. The CDR3 coding sequence is TGCAGCGTTGTCCTAGCGGGGGGGACCGGGGAGCTGTTTTTT.

In this sample, this clonotype turned up many times. The chain has TRBV7-3 and TRBJ2-5; the match to TRBD2 covers 8 bases. Germline loops: CDR1 SGHTA, CDR2 FQGTGA. The CDR3 contains 14 residues. With 2 bases clipped from V and 4 bases from J, the junction kept 3 bases outside the gene matches. CDR3 sequence reads: CASSLEGLGETQYF. CDR3 DNA sequence: TGTGCCAGCAGCTTAGAGGGACTAGGAGAGACCCAGTACTTC.

Concerning this clonotype itself: This may come from a read error, since a much larger clone is one base off. V gene TRBV29-1 combines with J gene TRBJ1-6; a possible D gene is TRBD1 (6 bases). Germline V gives CDR1 SQVTM, CDR2 ANQGSEA. The CDR3 is 12 residues long. This CDR3 reads CSVGGLGSPFHF. Written as DNA, the CDR3 is TGCAGCGTGGGGGGCCTGGGTTCACCCTTCCACTTT.